This section outlines one T cell receptor beta chain sequence together with its context. The specificity of this receptor is unknown. No base quality values were provided; no much bigger clone lies one nucleotide off. The immunoSEQ Assay, a bias-controlled multiplex PCR, was used to amplify TCRbeta CDR3 regions from genomic DNA. Concerning the study's data processing: Within the assay, amplification of reference gene primers was used to estimate how many nucleated cells each sample contained. Sequence reads were collapsed and filtered to measure the absolute abundance of every unique TCRbeta CDR3 rearrangement. For each sample, productive Simpson clonality was calculated by taking the square root of Simpson's diversity index across productive rearrangements. What TCRdb holds here is the immuneACCESS table cut down to in-frame rearrangements. Part of the clones is not present; checked against another copy, under half of the missing clones reflect an unresolved V gene, and the others are unexplained. The V and J calls and clone size come from that table; D and trimming were worked out from the DNA. This sample comprises 120,000 to 150,000 clones, over 70% of them detected only once. Jointly, the top ten make up 30% to 45% of the sample.

The data originate from a study of blood T cell repertoires in COVID-19 (dated by TCRdb to the early 2020s). As for the study more broadly: Samples from collaborators originated in the United States, Italy and Spain and spanned both the acute and convalescent phases of COVID-19. Where available, HLA class I and class II types were obtained from metadata supplied by the sample provider rather than from assay-based typing. The dataset comprised deeply sampled blood TCRbeta repertoires from subjects exposed to, actively infected with, or recovered from COVID-19. The repertoires were released in a freely available public database intended as a resource for research on the immune response to SARS-CoV-2. The material from the prospective study consisted of cDNA or gDNA derived from T cells, B-cell-depleted T cells, or PBMCs. Sample metadata almost always included a de-identified subject ID, COVID-19 status, age in years and sex. The samples were drawn from the first 160 participants of the ongoing ImmuneRACE study and from 1,254 subjects provided by 6 global collaborators.

CDR1 is given as MNHEY and CDR2 as SMNVEV, both from the germline V gene (reference sequence). There are 18 amino acids in the CDR3, from cysteine to phenylalanine inclusive. Only the CDR3 region is kept as DNA, spanning 54 bases read in frame from base 1. Relative to germline, V is missing 4 bases and J is missing 0 bases, with 9 bases of the junction outside any gene match. Beyond this particular receptor, the publication reports: Clinical and demographic metadata were provided uncurated, with the amount varying by source and participant.

A second Seattle source provided samples from volunteer blood donors who had recovered from COVID-19. Each collaborating institution followed its own protocols to collect whole blood in K2EDTA tubes. For TCRbeta analysis, collaborators shipped samples as frozen whole blood, isolated PBMCs, or DNA extracted from either of those sample types. The sample was peripheral blood. The receptor's source is a man over 45 who had recovered from COVID-19. Rearrangement joined TRBV27 to TRBJ1-1; TRBD1 lines up with 12 middle nucleotides. The CDR3: CASSSSPGTGGMNTEAFF. Read as DNA, the sequence is TGTGCCAGCAGTTCAAGTCCCGGGACAGGGGGCATGAACACTGAAGCTTTCTTT.